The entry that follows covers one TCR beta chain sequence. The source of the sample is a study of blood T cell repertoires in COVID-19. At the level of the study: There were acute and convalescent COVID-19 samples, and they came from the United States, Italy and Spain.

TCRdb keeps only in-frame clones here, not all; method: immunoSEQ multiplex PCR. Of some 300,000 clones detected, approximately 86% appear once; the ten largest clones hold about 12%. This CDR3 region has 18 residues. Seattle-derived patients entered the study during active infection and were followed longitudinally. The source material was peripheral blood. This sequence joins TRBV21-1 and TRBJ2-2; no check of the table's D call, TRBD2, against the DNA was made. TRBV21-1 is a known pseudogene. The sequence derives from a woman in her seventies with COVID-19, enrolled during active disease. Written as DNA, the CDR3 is TGTGCCAGCAGTTTGGGAGACATTAGACTCGCGAACACCGGGGAGCTGTTTTTT. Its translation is CASSLGDIRLANTGELFF.